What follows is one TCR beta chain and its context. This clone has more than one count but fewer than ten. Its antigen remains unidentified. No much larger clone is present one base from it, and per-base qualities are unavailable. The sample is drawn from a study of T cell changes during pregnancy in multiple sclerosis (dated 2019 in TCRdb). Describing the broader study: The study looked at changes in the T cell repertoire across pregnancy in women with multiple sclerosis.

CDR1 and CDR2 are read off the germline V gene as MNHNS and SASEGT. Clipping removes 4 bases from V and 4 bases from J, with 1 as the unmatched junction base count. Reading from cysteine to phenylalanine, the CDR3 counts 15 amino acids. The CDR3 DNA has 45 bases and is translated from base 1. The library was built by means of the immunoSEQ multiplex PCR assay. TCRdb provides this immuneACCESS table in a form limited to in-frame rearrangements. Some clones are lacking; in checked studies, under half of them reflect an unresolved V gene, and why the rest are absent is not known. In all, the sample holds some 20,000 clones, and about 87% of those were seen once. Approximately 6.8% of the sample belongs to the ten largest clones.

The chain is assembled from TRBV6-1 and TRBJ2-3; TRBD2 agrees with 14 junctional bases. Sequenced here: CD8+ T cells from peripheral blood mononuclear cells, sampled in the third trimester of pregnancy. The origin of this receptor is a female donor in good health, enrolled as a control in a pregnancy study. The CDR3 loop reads CASSGLAGGPDTQYF. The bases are TGTGCCAGCAGTGGACTAGCGGGGGGGCCAGATACGCAGTATTTT.